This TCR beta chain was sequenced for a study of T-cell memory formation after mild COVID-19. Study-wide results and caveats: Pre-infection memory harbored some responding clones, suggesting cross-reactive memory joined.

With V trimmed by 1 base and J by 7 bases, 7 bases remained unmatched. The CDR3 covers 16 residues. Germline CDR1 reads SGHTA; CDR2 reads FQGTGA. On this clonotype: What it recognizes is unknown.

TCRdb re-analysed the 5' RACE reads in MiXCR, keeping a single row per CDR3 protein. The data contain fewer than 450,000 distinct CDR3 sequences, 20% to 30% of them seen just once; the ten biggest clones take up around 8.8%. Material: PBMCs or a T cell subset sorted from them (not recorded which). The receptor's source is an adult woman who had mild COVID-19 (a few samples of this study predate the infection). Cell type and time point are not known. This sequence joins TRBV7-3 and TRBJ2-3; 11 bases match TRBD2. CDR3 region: CASSLRPGLAANTQYF. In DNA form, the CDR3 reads TGTGCCAGCAGCTTAAGACCGGGACTAGCGGCAAATACGCAGTATTTT.